This T cell receptor (beta chain) is from a study of T cell changes during pregnancy in multiple sclerosis. Assay: immunoSEQ multiplex PCR; the TCRdb copy retains only in-frame clones and omits some. The repertoire holds about 89,000 clones, around 94% seen once, with 0.7% to 1% in the top ten. This sequence was found in a female donor with multiple sclerosis, enrolled in a pregnancy study. The material sequenced was peripheral blood, taken in the third trimester of pregnancy.

The CDR3: CASSLGSGISSQETQYF. The CDR3 DNA sequence: TGTGCCAGCAGCTTAGGGTCAGGAATTAGTTCCCAAGAGACCCAGTACTTC. The chain has TRBV7-9 and TRBJ2-5; no clear D gene. Between the trimmed V and J ends, which lost 1 base and 1 base, there was a span of 16 bases. Germline assignment: CDR1 SEHNR and CDR2 FQNEAQ (reference sequence). This CDR3 contains 17 residues. The full variable domain, completed using reference TRBV7-9 and TRBJ2-5, is DTGVSQNPRHKITKRGQNVTFRCDPISEHNRLYWYRQTLGQGPEFLTYFQNEAQLEKSRLLSDRFSAERPKGSFSTLEIQRTEQGDSAMYLCASSLGSGISSQETQYFGPGTRLLVL.